Listed below are T cell receptor beta chains from one sample, sequenced in a study of OX40 agonist ivuxolimab in advanced cancers. Method: immunoSEQ multiplex PCR; TCRdb's copy keeps in-frame clones and lacks some. The repertoire holds tens of thousands of clones, with roughly 84% as singletons. The source was CD4+ or CD8+ T cells sorted from blood, collected in a trial of the OX40 agonist ivuxolimab. The receptors were sampled from an adult with an advanced solid tumor such as melanoma, head and neck, liver or kidney cancer. Both conserved end residues are part of each CDR3.

v_gene,j_gene,CDR3aa
TRBV19,TRBJ2-7,CASSKPQSYEQYF
TRBV7-9,TRBJ1-1,CASSPSGTVNTEAFF
TRBV7-2,TRBJ2-1,CASSFARGNEQFF
TRBV2,TRBJ1-2,CASRPLTQGGYTF
TRBV28,TRBJ1-4,CASSSPDREFRLFF
TRBV28,TRBJ2-1,CASRGAPSEQFF
TRBV28,TRBJ2-5,CASSHLSRGAHQETQYF
TRBV9,TRBJ2-1,CASSVVGVSEQFF
TRBV4-2,TRBJ2-3,CASSQDGGQGADTQYF
TRBV7-9,TRBJ1-2,CASSLDSFSNYGYTF
TRBV9,TRBJ1-4,CASSAKQWTNEKLFF
TRBV5-1,TRBJ2-1,CASSLAQYNEQFF
TRBV6-1,TRBJ1-6,CASSGWTGSGSPLHF
TRBV4-3,TRBJ2-7,CASSHTTGLAGGEQYF
TRBV19,TRBJ2-7,CASSSGQGLQQYF
TRBV28,TRBJ1-5,CASSLRGVGSNQPQHF
TRBV28,TRBJ2-7,CASSRLASLRAYDYEQYF
TRBV7-6,TRBJ1-3,CASSSRDGPDSGNTIYF
TRBV5-4,TRBJ1-3,CASSSQAASGNTIYF